This T cell receptor beta chain was captured by sequencing in a study of beta chain features in type 1 diabetes. General observations from the study: Moderate but significant shortening of TCRB CDR3s was recorded in all four CD4+ subsets from Type 1 diabetes patients. PCR might favor shorter templates, equally in patients and controls.

All of the isolated RNA was reverse transcribed, so expressed TCRB transcripts were sequenced. Some clones are missing from TCRdb's copy, which holds only in-frame ones; the method was immunoSEQ multiplex PCR. The table records about 270,000 clones, roughly an eighth of them present only once. This clone was picked up a small number of times. What it recognizes is unknown. This CDR3 region has 16 residues. The germline CDR1 and CDR2 sequences are SNHLY and FYNNEI. V was cut by 4 bases and J by 0 bases, with 13 bases left in between. This chain joins TRBV2 and TRBJ2-4, with D possibly being TRBD2 (6 bases). This sequence was found in a man aged 30-40 years with type 1 diabetes. The material sequenced was naive CD4+ T cells from blood. CDR3 DNA sequence: TGTGCCAGCAGTGTGGAGGGCATACTAGCCAAAAACATTCAGTACTTC. Translating gives CASSVEGILAKNIQYF. Variable domain in full (rest from reference TRBV2 and TRBJ2-4): EPEVTQTPSHQVTQMGQEVILRCVPISNHLYFYWYRQILGQKVEFLVSFYNNEISEKSEIFDDQFSVERPDGSNFTLKIRSTKLEDSAMYFCASSVEGILAKNIQYFGAGTRLSVL.